This T cell receptor (beta chain) was captured in a study of blood T cells in healthy people across ages. Study observations and caveats: Any changes in expanded clonotypes were possibly confounded, as donor CMV status remained unknown.

A second PCR, run for about 6 to 12 cycles, used a sample-barcoded 5' primer plus a J-beta primer mix. From each sample, at least 2.5 million paired-end reads containing CDR3 were obtained. Using its own MiXCR run on the 5' RACE reads, TCRdb lists one record per CDR3 protein. The data hold 1.5 million to 2 million distinct CDR3 sequences, with roughly 28% observed a single time. Trimming took 3 bases from V and 4 from J, leaving 9 bases between them. CDR1 and CDR2 from the germline V gene are MGHDK and SYGVNS. This CDR3 comprises 14 residues. Drawn from each donor were ten milliliters of peripheral blood. This clonotype was observed a few times. The antigen is undetermined.

Sequencing used blood. The chain links TRBV25-1 to TRBJ1-4, with D perhaps TRBD1 (6 bases). The clonotype originates from a young woman in good health. The CDR3 spells CASSEGAINEKLFF. CDR3 bases: TGTGCCAGCAGTGAGGGGGCGATTAATGAAAAACTGTTTTTT.